The sequence of this T cell receptor beta chain was determined in a study of control samples from healthy donors and cancer patients. Germline CDR1 is SGDLS and CDR2 is YYNGEE. The CDR3 is 16 residues long. With 2 bases clipped from V and 3 bases from J, the junction kept 9 bases outside the gene matches. Assay: immunoSEQ multiplex PCR; the TCRdb copy retains only in-frame clones and omits some. The sample holds nearly 55,000 clones; almost 96% are singletons and the top ten take around 1.9%. This clonotype was obtained from a woman aged 25 to 39 in good health. The chain links TRBV9 to TRBJ2-7; 9 positions match TRBD2. The specimen was blood. This CDR3 is CASSVGVAGDDYEQYF. DNA of the CDR3: TGTGCCAGCAGCGTCGGAGTAGCGGGAGACGACTACGAGCAGTACTTC.